This paragraph covers one T cell receptor beta chain sequence. Its antigen remains unidentified. This sample is part of a study of T cell responses to AZD1222 COVID-19 vaccine. Study-wide results and limits: Possibly, clonal diversity was underestimated; donors were largely white British and included more females. The study found Spike-specific TCR breadth and depth rose after two AZD1222 doses. The study reported that nearly half of spike-specific TCRs target unmutated variant regions. None of the repertoires were sampled until the peak T cell response had passed.

The method was immunoSEQ multiplex PCR; TCRdb's version includes in-frame clones alone and lacks a portion of them. Of 100,000 to 150,000 clones in the sample, about 90% are singletons; the top ten hold 6% to 9%. The V gene end was trimmed by 7 bases and the J gene end by 3 bases; junction bases not matched to a gene: 8. CDR3 length: 15 amino acids. CDR1 and CDR2 (germline): LNHDA, SQIVND (reference sequence). This material consisted of peripheral blood, taken 28 days after the second AZD1222 dose. The rearrangement links TRBV19 to TRBJ2-1; 8 nucleotides match TRBD2. This clonotype was sampled from an adult who received the AZD1222 COVID-19 vaccine. The CDR3 DNA reads as TGTGCCAGTACCCAGCGGGAGAGCAACTACAATGAGCAGTTCTTC. Translated, it gives CASTQRESNYNEQFF.